Only a few counts were recorded for the clone carrying this T cell receptor (beta chain). One entry per CDR3 protein, called by TCRdb with MiXCR from the RT-PCR reads. The data hold 860,000 or so distinct CDR3 sequences, with approximately 22% observed a single time. Germline assignment: CDR1 SGHTA and CDR2 FQGTGA. V was trimmed by 4 bases and J by 3 bases, leaving 16 bases between them. The CDR3 length is 15 residues. The source of the sample is a study of response to subunit inactivated influenza vaccine. Source: PBMCs from blood, taken approximately 5 days after vaccination. This receptor was identified in a man aged 50 or older who received an inactivated influenza vaccine. The chain joins TRBV7-3 to TRBJ2-7, with no clear D. CDR3 nucleotide sequence: TGTGCCAGCAGCTACCATCCGGGCCCGGACTACGAGCAGTACTTC. It yields the protein CASSYHPGPDYEQYF.